A single sample is the source of the 6 T cell receptor beta chains below, sequenced in a study of CD4+ T cells in melanoma. Method: immunoSEQ multiplex PCR; TCRdb's copy keeps in-frame clones and lacks some. The sample includes some 110,000 clones, roughly 90% of them seen just once. Sequencing used peripheral blood. The receptors stem from a human donor with melanoma.

The CDR3 DNA reads as TGTGCCAGCAGCTGGGGACAGGGGGACACTGAAGCTTTCTTT. It encodes CASSWGQGDTEAFF. This chain uses TRBV5-4 with TRBJ1-1, with 11 bases that match TRBD1. The CDR3 extends over 14 amino acids. Germline CDR1 and CDR2: SGHNT and YYREEE (reference sequence). Losses at the gene ends were 3 bases for V and 3 bases for J; bases not matched to a gene: 1.

This chain connects TRBV4-1 to TRBJ2-1, with 7 bases matching TRBD2. Germline lookup yields CDR1 MGHRA and CDR2 YSYEKL. The V gene end was trimmed by 0 bases and the J gene end by 5 bases; junction bases not matched to a gene: 10. The CDR3 runs to 17 residues. The CDR3 nucleotides are TGCGCCAGCAGCCAAGACCTAAGGACTAGGGGACACAATGAGCAGTTCTTC. Its translation is CASSQDLRTRGHNEQFF.

The V call is TRBV7-9, the J call TRBJ2-7; D not resolved. The CDR3 loop spans 13 amino acids. Trimming pared 5 bases from V and 6 bases from J, leaving 14 bases between. Germline CDR1 reads SEHNR; CDR2 reads FQNEAQ (reference sequence). CDR3 sequence: CASSPSSNLEQYF. Written as DNA, the CDR3 is TGTGCCAGCAGCCCCTCGTCGAACCTCGAGCAGTACTTC.

The chain has TRBV7-2 and TRBJ2-7; 10 bases match TRBD1. With 5 bases clipped from V and 4 bases from J, the junction kept 5 bases outside the gene matches. CDR3 size: 14 residues. Germline-derived CDR1 and CDR2 are SGHTA and FQGNSA. CDR3 nucleotide sequence: TGTGCCAGCAGCAGGGACAGGGGTATTTACGAGCAGTACTTC. Translation: CASSRDRGIYEQYF.

This chain joins TRBV6-6 and TRBJ1-5; D not certain. The CDR3 runs 16 residues. Germline CDR1 reads MNHNY; CDR2 reads SVGAGI (reference sequence). The germline V and J ends were trimmed by 0 bases and 5 bases, with 14 bases remaining between them. In DNA, the CDR3 is TGTGCCAGCAGTTACTCGAATCCCGACTATCATCAGCCCCAGCATTTT. Translating it yields CASSYSNPDYHQPQHF.

The chain uses TRBV4-1 and TRBJ2-3; D is uncertain. The CDR3 extends over 13 amino acids. The germline V gene has CDR1 MGHRA and CDR2 YSYEKL. The germline V and J ends were trimmed by 1 base and 4 bases, with 6 bases remaining between them. This CDR3 reads CASSQVGSDTQYF. The CDR3 DNA reads TGCGCCAGCAGCCAAGTCGGGTCAGATACGCAGTATTTT.